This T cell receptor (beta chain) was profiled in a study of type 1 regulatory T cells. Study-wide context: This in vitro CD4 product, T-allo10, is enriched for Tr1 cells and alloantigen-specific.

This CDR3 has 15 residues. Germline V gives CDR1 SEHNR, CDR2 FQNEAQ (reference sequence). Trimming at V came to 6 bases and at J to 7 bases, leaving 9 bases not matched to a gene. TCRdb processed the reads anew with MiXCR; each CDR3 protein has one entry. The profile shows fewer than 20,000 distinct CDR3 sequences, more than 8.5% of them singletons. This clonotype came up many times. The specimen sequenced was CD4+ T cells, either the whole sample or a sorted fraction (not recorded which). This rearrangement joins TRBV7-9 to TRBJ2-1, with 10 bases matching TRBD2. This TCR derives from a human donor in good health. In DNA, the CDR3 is TGTGCCAGCAGGCGGGGGCTAGCGGGAGTAAATGAGCAGTTCTTC. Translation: CASRRGLAGVNEQFF. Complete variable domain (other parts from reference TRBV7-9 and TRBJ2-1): DTGVSQNPRHKITKRGQNVTFRCDPISEHNRLYWYRQTLGQGPEFLTYFQNEAQLEKSRLLSDRFSAERPKGSFSTLEIQRTEQGDSAMYLCASRRGLAGVNEQFFGPGTRLTVL.